The following is a T cell receptor beta chain sequence with its context. Its antigen is still unknown. The time point: persistent/refractory GD, antithyroid drugs over 5 years with positive TRAb. PBMC RNA served as the TCR library source. The data derive from a study of regulatory T cells in long-lasting Graves disease. The study, taken as a whole, reports: Persistent Graves' patients had lower TCR diversity than newly diagnosed ones. Repertoires from persistent disease leaned toward TRBV28, TRBJ1-2 and TRBJ2-5.

CDR3 size: 15 residues. The V end lost 5 bases, the J end lost 3 bases, and 15 bases lay between the germline ends. CDR1 SGHRS and CDR2 YFSETQ come from the germline V gene. Arm-PCR of CDR3 regions and iRepertoire HTBI primers were used to build TCR beta libraries. Per the authors' pipeline: Under 75 TRBV and roughly 13 TRBJ segments were identified across samples. TCRdb reanalysed the multiplex PCR reads using MiXCR and keeps one entry per CDR3 protein. Clone size and V and J calls follow TCRdb, not the original study. This table has 420,000 or so distinct CDR3 sequences, 23% appearing once. The origin of this receptor is a female donor with Graves disease. The chain recombines TRBV5-1 with TRBJ1-5, with D unclear. The sequences come from peripheral blood mononuclear cells (PBMCs), collected when the disease was refractory, from a patient treated with antithyroid drugs. The CDR3 reads CASSSRGGTNQPQHF. The DNA of the CDR3 is TGCGCCAGCAGTTCACGGGGAGGTACCAATCAGCCCCAGCATTTT.